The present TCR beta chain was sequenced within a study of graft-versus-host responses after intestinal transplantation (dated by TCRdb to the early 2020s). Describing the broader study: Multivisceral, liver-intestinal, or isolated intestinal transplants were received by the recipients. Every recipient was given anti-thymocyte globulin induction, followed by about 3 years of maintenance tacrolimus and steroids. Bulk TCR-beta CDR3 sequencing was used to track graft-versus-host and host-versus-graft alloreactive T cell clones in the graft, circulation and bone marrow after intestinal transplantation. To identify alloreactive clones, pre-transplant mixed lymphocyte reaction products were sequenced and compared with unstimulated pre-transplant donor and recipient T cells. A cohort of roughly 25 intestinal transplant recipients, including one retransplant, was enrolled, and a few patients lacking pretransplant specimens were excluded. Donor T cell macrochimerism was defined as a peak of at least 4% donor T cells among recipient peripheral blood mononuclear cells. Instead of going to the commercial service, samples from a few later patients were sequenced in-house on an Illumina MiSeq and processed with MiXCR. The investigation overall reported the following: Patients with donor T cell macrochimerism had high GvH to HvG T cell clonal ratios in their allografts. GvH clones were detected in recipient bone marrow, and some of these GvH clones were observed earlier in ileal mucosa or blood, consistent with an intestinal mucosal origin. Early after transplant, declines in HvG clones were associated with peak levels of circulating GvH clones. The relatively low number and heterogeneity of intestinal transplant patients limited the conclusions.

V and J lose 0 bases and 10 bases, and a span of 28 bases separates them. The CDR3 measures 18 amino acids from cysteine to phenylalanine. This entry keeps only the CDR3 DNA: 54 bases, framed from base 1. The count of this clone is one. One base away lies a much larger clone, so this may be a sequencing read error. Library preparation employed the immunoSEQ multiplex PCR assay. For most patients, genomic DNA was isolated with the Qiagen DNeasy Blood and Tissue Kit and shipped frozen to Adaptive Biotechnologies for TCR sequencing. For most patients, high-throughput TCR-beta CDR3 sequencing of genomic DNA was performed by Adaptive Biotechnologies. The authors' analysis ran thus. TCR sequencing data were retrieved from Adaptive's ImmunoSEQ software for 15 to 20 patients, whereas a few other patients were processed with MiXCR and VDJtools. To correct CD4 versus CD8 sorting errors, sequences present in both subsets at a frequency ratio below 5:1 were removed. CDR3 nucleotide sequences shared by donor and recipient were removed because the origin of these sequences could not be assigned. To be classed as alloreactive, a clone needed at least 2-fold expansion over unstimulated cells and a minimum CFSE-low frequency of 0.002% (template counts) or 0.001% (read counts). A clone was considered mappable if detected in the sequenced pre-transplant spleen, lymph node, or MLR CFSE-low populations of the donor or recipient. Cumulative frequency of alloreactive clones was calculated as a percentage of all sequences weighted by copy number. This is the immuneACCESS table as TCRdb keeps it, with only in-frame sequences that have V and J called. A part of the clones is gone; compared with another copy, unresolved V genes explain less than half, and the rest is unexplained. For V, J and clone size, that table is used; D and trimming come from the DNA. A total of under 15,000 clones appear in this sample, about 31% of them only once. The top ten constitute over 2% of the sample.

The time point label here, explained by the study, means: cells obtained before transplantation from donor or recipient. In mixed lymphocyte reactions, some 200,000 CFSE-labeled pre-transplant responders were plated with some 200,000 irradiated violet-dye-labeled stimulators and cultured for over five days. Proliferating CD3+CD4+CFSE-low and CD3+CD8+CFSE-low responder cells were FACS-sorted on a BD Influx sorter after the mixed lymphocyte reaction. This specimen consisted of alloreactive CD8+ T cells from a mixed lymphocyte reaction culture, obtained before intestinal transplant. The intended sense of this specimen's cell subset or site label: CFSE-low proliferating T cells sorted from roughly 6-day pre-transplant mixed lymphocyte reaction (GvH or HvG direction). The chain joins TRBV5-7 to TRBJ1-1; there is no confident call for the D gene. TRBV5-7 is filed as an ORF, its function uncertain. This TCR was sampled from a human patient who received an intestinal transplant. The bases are TGTGCCAGCAGCTTGGCCGGGTCTTCGGCGTCCTCAGGTGGTGGAGCTTTCTTT. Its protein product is CASSLAGSSASSGGGAFF.